This T cell receptor (beta chain) stems from a study of T cells in Graves' hyperthyroidism and ophthalmopathy. The wider study: Initial diagnosis, before any treatment, was when peripheral blood was collected. Study-wide points: Most thyroid clonotypes expanded above 0.001 appeared in blood too. Separating ophthalmopathy from stable hyperthyroidism was achieved by a 13 V-J model.

This clonotype was found a few times. Its target is not known. There are 15 residues in the CDR3. Germline values: CDR1 ENHRY, CDR2 SYGVKD. Trimming removed 10 bases from V and 8 bases from J, with 26 bases in between. The TCR beta CDR3 regions underwent amplification using RNA transcripts as the source. During a first-round RT-PCR of the TCR CDR3, the HTBI primer set was used. TCRdb processed the multiplex PCR reads anew with MiXCR; each CDR3 protein has one entry. The sample shows over 150,000 distinct CDR3 sequences, roughly a sixth of them seen only once. The chain uses TRBV10-3 and TRBJ1-2, with TRBD1 as a possible D gene (5 bases). This sequence originates from a woman aged 45 to 65 with Graves' hyperthyroidism. The specimen was blood. CDR3 nucleotide sequence: TGTGCCAGCAAAGGGGTGGCAGAGGGCGTGGAAGGCTACACCTTC. This gives the protein CASKGVAEGVEGYTF.